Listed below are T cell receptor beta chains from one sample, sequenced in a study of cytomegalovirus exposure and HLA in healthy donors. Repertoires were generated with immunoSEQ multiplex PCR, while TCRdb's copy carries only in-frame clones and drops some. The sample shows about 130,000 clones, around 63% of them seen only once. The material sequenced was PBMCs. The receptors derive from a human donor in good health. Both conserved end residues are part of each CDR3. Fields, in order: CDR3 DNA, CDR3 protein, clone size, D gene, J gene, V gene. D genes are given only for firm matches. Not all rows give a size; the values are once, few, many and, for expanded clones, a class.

CDR3nt: TGTGCCAGCAGCTCCTGGGACAGCGAATATGGCTACACCTTC
CDR3aa: CASSSWDSEYGYTF
abundance: .
d_gene: TRBD1
j_gene: TRBJ1-2
v_gene: TRBV7-9

CDR3nt: TGTGCCAGCAGCGCGGGACAGGGCCAAGGGGCGACCCAGTACTTC
CDR3aa: CASSAGQGQGATQYF
abundance: .
d_gene: TRBD1
j_gene: TRBJ2-5
v_gene: TRBV7-2

CDR3nt: TGCGCCAGCAGCCTCCCGGGACAGGTATACGAGCAGTACTTC
CDR3aa: CASSLPGQVYEQYF
abundance: .
d_gene: TRBD1
j_gene: TRBJ2-7
v_gene: TRBV4-1

CDR3nt: TGCGCCAGCAGCCAGGGCAGGGGGATAAGCTCCTATAATTCACCCCTCCACTTT
CDR3aa: CASSQGRGISSYNSPLHF
abundance: .
d_gene: TRBD1
j_gene: TRBJ1-6
v_gene: TRBV5-1

CDR3nt: TGTGCCAGCAGTTTATGGGGTAGCGGGCTCGGGCGACAGTATTTT
CDR3aa: CASSLWGSGLGRQYF
abundance: .
d_gene: TRBD2
j_gene: TRBJ2-3
v_gene: TRBV28

CDR3nt: TGTGCCAGCAGCTTTGGAGGAGAGACCCAGTACTTC
CDR3aa: CASSFGGETQYF
abundance: .
d_gene: .
j_gene: TRBJ2-5
v_gene: TRBV7-6

CDR3nt: TGTGCCAGCTGCTTCGGGACAGGGGGAACCGGGGAGCTGTTTTTT
CDR3aa: CASCFGTGGTGELFF
abundance: .
d_gene: TRBD1
j_gene: TRBJ2-2
v_gene: TRBV11-3

CDR3nt: TGCGCCAGCAGCCAAGTAGGGACAGCTTCAGCCTACGAGCAGTACTTC
CDR3aa: CASSQVGTASAYEQYF
abundance: few
d_gene: TRBD1
j_gene: TRBJ2-7
v_gene: TRBV4-1

CDR3nt: TGTGCCATCACAGTTGAGGAGAGAACAGATACGCAGTATTTT
CDR3aa: CAITVEERTDTQYF
abundance: .
d_gene: .
j_gene: TRBJ2-3
v_gene: TRBV10-3

CDR3nt: TGTGCCAGCAGCATGGATCGGCGGGCCCTCCACTTT
CDR3aa: CASSMDRRALHF
abundance: few
d_gene: .
j_gene: TRBJ1-6
v_gene: TRBV28

CDR3nt: TGTGCCAGCAGCGACAGGGTGCTAGCCAACAATGAGCAGTTCTTC
CDR3aa: CASSDRVLANNEQFF
abundance: .
d_gene: TRBD1
j_gene: TRBJ2-1
v_gene: TRBV6-5

CDR3nt: TGTGCCAGCAGCTTAATTGGGGGCTGGGACACCGGGGAGCTGTTTTTT
CDR3aa: CASSLIGGWDTGELFF
abundance: .
d_gene: .
j_gene: TRBJ2-2
v_gene: TRBV7-3

CDR3nt: TGTGCCAGCAGCTTTGCCGGGACAGGGATACAAGAGACCCAGTACTTC
CDR3aa: CASSFAGTGIQETQYF
abundance: .
d_gene: TRBD1
j_gene: TRBJ2-5
v_gene: TRBV5-6

CDR3nt: TGTGCCATCAGTGCCGCGACAGGGAATGAGGAGACCCAGTACTTC
CDR3aa: CAISAATGNEETQYF
abundance: .
d_gene: TRBD1
j_gene: TRBJ2-5
v_gene: TRBV10-3

CDR3nt: TGTGCCACCAGCAGAAACACGGGACAGGGGGCGGACGAGCAGTACTTC
CDR3aa: CATSRNTGQGADEQYF
abundance: .
d_gene: TRBD1
j_gene: TRBJ2-7
v_gene: TRBV15

CDR3nt: TGTGCCAGCAGCTCGCACCGGGAGGCCACCGAGCAGTACTTC
CDR3aa: CASSSHREATEQYF
abundance: .
d_gene: TRBD2
j_gene: TRBJ2-7
v_gene: TRBV7-3

CDR3nt: TGTGCCAGCAGTTCCCTAGCGGCGTTAACCTACGAGCAGTACTTC
CDR3aa: CASSSLAALTYEQYF
abundance: .
d_gene: TRBD2
j_gene: TRBJ2-7
v_gene: TRBV28